This record concerns one T cell receptor (beta chain) sequence. Its antigen remains unidentified. No much larger clone is present one base from it, and per-base qualities are unavailable. This sample is part of a study of response to subunit inactivated influenza vaccine (dated by TCRdb to 2017 to 2018). In terms of the full investigation: Deep quantitative T cell receptor repertoire profiling was used in the study to track responses to a trivalent subunit inactivated influenza vaccine. Findings and caveats that apply to the study as a whole: According to the authors, only a limited number of new T cells may be recruited by each seasonal influenza vaccination.

The method was RT-PCR. The data were produced on an Illumina HiSeq 2500. Starting from the raw public reads, TCRdb applied fastp trimming at Q25, assembled clones with MiXCR and retained in-frame beta chains. Rows with a matching CDR3 protein are joined into one entry that keeps the most common DNA and genes. In this sample the table shows some 300,000 distinct CDR3 sequences, roughly 20% of which occur a single time. 10% of the sample rests with the top ten. Trimming takes 5 bases off V and 4 bases off J; junction bases not matched to a gene: 12. From its cysteine to its phenylalanine, the CDR3 spans 17 amino acids. Only CDR3 DNA remains: 51 bases, in frame from the first base. CDR1 and CDR2, looked up from the germline V gene (reference sequence), are SEHNR and FQNEAQ.

Here the sequenced sample was PBMCs from blood, taken roughly 20 months after vaccination. This TCR came from a man aged 45 to 70 who received an inactivated influenza vaccine. Donor details come from another sample of the same person, matched by shared clones. In this chain, TRBV7-9 is recombined with TRBJ2-1; 9 middle bases align to TRBD2. The base sequence is TGTGCCAGCAGCCCCGGTATGGGACTAGCCTTTTACAATGAGCAGTTCTTC. Its amino acids are CASSPGMGLAFYNEQFF.